This TCR beta chain was retrieved from a study of molecular identifiers for immune sequencing clone quantification. The V end was cut by 9 bases, the J end by 3 bases, with 17 bases between. The CDR3 has 15 residues. CDR1 is MDHEN, CDR2 SYDVKM, per germline. Overall study findings and caveats: Clones above 20 RNA copies held over 99% of effector molecules, under 1% in naive cells.

This clonotype was observed a few times. Its matching antigen is unknown. Naive CD8 T cells were sorted, and the gate applied was CD8+CD4-CCR7+CD45RA+. In TCRdb, the PCR reads were re-called with MiXCR into one record per CDR3 protein. The data contain about 330,000 distinct CDR3 sequences, roughly a quarter of them singletons. The V gene is TRBV28, the J gene TRBJ2-2, with D possibly TRBD1 on 6 matching bases. The TCR was taken from a human donor in good health. Some libraries in this study had Jurkat cell RNA spiked in. The material sequenced was naive CD8+ T cells from blood, with Jurkat cell RNA spiked in. Subset reported: FACS-sorted CD8+CD4-CCR7+CD45RA+ naive T cells. CDR3 in amino acids: CASKGAGQYTGELFF. As DNA, the CDR3 is TGTGCCAGTAAGGGTGCCGGACAGTACACCGGGGAGCTGTTTTTT.